This T cell receptor beta chain was sequenced for a study of cytomegalovirus exposure and HLA in healthy donors. The CDR3 runs to 15 residues. The ends lost 4 bases at V and 6 bases at J; junction bases unmatched: 7. Looked up from germline, CDR1 is LGHNA and CDR2 is YNFKEQ. To note about this clone: Its target is unknown.

Study-wide findings and caveats: Cytomegalovirus status was reportedly diagnosed by the classifier with high sensitivity and specificity.

The PCR made use of 60 Vbeta and 13 Jbeta primers. Some clones are missing from TCRdb's copy, which holds only in-frame ones; the method was immunoSEQ multiplex PCR. Among 270,000 or so clones, roughly 91% were seen once, and the ten largest hold roughly 1.6%. The chain is built from TRBV4-2 and TRBJ2-2; 8 nucleotides match TRBD2. This receptor was identified in a girl aged 2 to 10 in good health and CMV-seronegative. Sequenced input: PBMCs. The CDR3 nucleotides are TGTGCCAGCAGCCCGGGACTAGAGAGGGCCGGGGAGCTGTTTTTT. Translated: CASSPGLERAGELFF.